This T cell receptor (beta chain) stems from a study of blood T cells in healthy people across ages. A second PCR of about 7 to 12 cycles used a sample-barcoded 5' primer and a J-beta primer mix. In TCRdb, the 5' RACE reads were re-called with MiXCR into one record per CDR3 protein. This table holds about 1.4 million distinct CDR3 sequences, approximately 63% found once. Germline V gives CDR1 SGHRS, CDR2 YFSETQ. The CDR3 is made up of 15 amino acids. V shed 0 bases and J 6 bases; nucleotides not matched to a gene: 4. Material for sequencing was blood. The V call is TRBV5-1, the J call TRBJ1-1; 11 bases map to TRBD1. The TCR was taken from a man between 18 and 35 years old in good health. CDR3 residues: CASSLGTGGLPEAFF. The CDR3 region has the DNA TGCGCCAGCAGCTTGGGGACAGGGGGCCTACCTGAAGCTTTCTTT.